This T cell receptor (beta chain) was profiled in a study of shared clonotypes between healthy human individuals. Study-wide results and caveats: Sequencing depth was a factor that was expected to affect clonotype sharing among donors.

A word on this clone: Its specificity is unknown.

V shed 4 bases and J shed 6 bases, with 10 bases lying between them. The CDR3 spans 12 residues. Germline loops: CDR1 SGHDT, CDR2 YYEEEE. Genomic DNA of every subset was divided equally among multiple immunoSEQ plates. Measured with immunoSEQ multiplex PCR; TCRdb has only the in-frame clones, and not every one. The table lists 2 million to 2.5 million clones, around 95% of them singletons, with roughly 0.13% in the top ten. The genes are TRBV5-6 and TRBJ1-1; D uncertain. This receptor was obtained from a man younger than 35 in good health. The sample comprised naive CD4+ T cells sorted from blood. Sample subset: CD45RA+ positively selected. The CDR3 DNA reads as TGTGCCAGCAGCCGCGGTGCAGCTGAAGCTTTCTTT. Protein product: CASSRGAAEAFF.